The 27 T cell receptor beta chains listed next were all sequenced from one sample in a study of CD4 T cells in relation to SARS-CoV-2 and coronaviruses. Data came from immunoSEQ multiplex PCR; TCRdb stores just in-frame clones and leaves some out. This sample yields about 19,000 clones, of which approximately 80% are seen a single time; about a quarter belongs to the top ten. The unexposed donors gave CD4+ T cells in about 2010-2019, prior to COVID-19. Isolation of CD4+ T cells took place after around 11 days in culture. What these receptors recognize is not known. The sample consisted of CD4+ T cells from PBMCs, cultured in vitro. All receptors come from a human donor in good health.

J is TRBJ2-6 and V is TRBV5-1; D is undetermined. V lost 10 bases and J lost 1, with 18 bases in between. Germline CDR1 and CDR2: SGHRS and YFSETQ. The CDR3 has 16 amino acids. CDR3: CASKGGRPSGANVLTF. CDR3 DNA: TGCGCCTCCAAGGGCGGTCGTCCGTCTGGGGCCAACGTCCTGACTTTC.

Only one count was recorded for this clone. The chain combines TRBV19 with TRBJ1-3; D is unclear. Trimming removed 4 bases from V and 0 bases from J, with 16 bases in between. This CDR3 region has 17 residues. Germline lookup yields CDR1 LNHDA and CDR2 SQIVND (reference sequence). The CDR3 sequence: CASSTMSSSVSGNTIYF. The CDR3 bases are TGTGCCAGTAGTACCATGAGCTCATCAGTCTCTGGAAACACCATATATTTT.

This chain links TRBV11-3 with TRBJ2-5, with 12 bases aligning to TRBD2. The germline CDR1 and CDR2 sequences are SGHNT and YENEEA. With 5 bases clipped from V and 4 bases from J, the junction kept 5 bases outside the gene matches. CDR3 length: 15 amino acids. The DNA of the CDR3 is TGTGCCAGCAGCGCTAGCGGGAGGGCCGGAGAGACCCAGTACTTC. It is translated as CASSASGRAGETQYF.

V usage is TRBV24-1 and J usage is TRBJ2-5; no definite D call. Germline V CDR1 and CDR2: KGHDR, SFDVKD. The CDR3 extends over 16 amino acids. The V end lost 3 bases, the J end lost 3 bases, and 16 bases lay between the germline ends. In DNA, the CDR3 is TGTGCCACCAGTGATGTTGTTGGGGTGTTGGAAGAGACCCAGTACTTC. Amino acid sequence: CATSDVVGVLEETQYF.

The CDR3 protein is CASSEAMGQYYEQYF. The CDR3 DNA sequence: TGTGCCAGCAGTGAAGCAATGGGGCAGTATTACGAGCAGTACTTC. The chain couples TRBV6-1 to TRBJ2-7, with D possibly TRBD1 on 5 matching bases. CDR1 MNHNS and CDR2 SASEGT come from the germline V gene. V gave up 0 bases and J gave up 4 bases, with 13 bases separating them. This CDR3 has 15 residues.

V and J are TRBV28 and TRBJ2-7; D might be TRBD1 or TRBD2, each matching 5 bases. V dropped 5 bases and J dropped 3 bases, with 8 bases sitting between them. The CDR3 spans 12 residues. The germline CDR1 and CDR2 sequences are MDHEN and SYDVKM. CDR3 nucleotides: TGTGCCAGCAGTGGTGGGGGCTACGAGCAGTACTTC. As protein: CASSGGGYEQYF.

The chain has TRBV3-1 (or the pseudogene TRBV3-2) and TRBJ2-2, with D perhaps TRBD2 (6 bases). Trimming left V 4 bases short and J 2 bases short, with 11 bases between. Germline CDR1 LGHDT, CDR2 YNNKEL (reference sequence). This CDR3 region has 15 residues. The CDR3 DNA sequence: TGTGCCAGCAGCCCCCGGAGGGCCAACACCGGGGAGCTGTTTTTT. Its protein product is CASSPRRANTGELFF.

V gene TRBV7-6 combines with J gene TRBJ2-7; D gene ambiguous. The CDR3 has 14 amino acids. In germline, CDR1 is SGHVS, CDR2 FNYEAQ. Trimming left V 1 base short and J 4 bases short, with 11 bases between. CDR3 in amino acids: CASSLEDRFYEQYF. The CDR3 nucleotides are TGTGCCAGCAGCTTAGAGGATCGGTTTTACGAGCAGTACTTC.

This clone was seen a few times. The chain is built from TRBV28 and TRBJ2-5, with 9 bases identical to TRBD1. The CDR3 sequence is 15 residues long. The ends lost 5 bases at V and 1 base at J; junction bases unmatched: 5. The germline V gene has CDR1 MDHEN and CDR2 SYDVKM. CDR3 coding DNA: TGTGCCAGCAGTGTGGGACAGGGCGGCCAAGAGACCCAGTACTTC. Translating it yields CASSVGQGGQETQYF.

V and J are TRBV18 and TRBJ2-5; D not resolved. The length of the CDR3 is 13 residues. Germline CDR1 KGHSH, CDR2 LQKENI. The V gene lost 3 bases and the J gene lost 5 bases, with 10 bases spanning the gap. In nucleotides, the CDR3 is TGTGCCAGCTCACCGGCAGGCCGGGAGACCCAGTACTTC. Its translation is CASSPAGRETQYF.

The chain has TRBV6-4 and TRBJ1-1; 11 nucleotides agree with TRBD1. Germline CDR1 reads MRHNA; CDR2 reads SNTAGT. The CDR3 has 16 residues. The trim removed 5 bases at V and 0 bases at J, leaving 5 bases unmatched. The CDR3 sequence is CASSPGTGGVNTEAFF. DNA of the CDR3: TGTGCCAGCAGTCCCGGGACAGGGGGGGTGAACACTGAAGCTTTCTTT.

This chain links TRBV7-3 with TRBJ1-1; maybe TRBD1 (6 bases). Trimming shortened V by 2 bases and J by 5 bases, and 12 bases separated the two germline ends. CDR3 size: 14 residues. CDR1 is SGHTA and CDR2 is FQGTGA in the germline V gene. The CDR3 DNA sequence: TGTGCCAGCAGCTTAGAAGGGGGGATGACTGAAGCTTTCTTT. Its protein is CASSLEGGMTEAFF.

This chain connects TRBV2 to TRBJ1-2; 10 nucleotides match TRBD1. CDR3 length: 20 residues. V gave up 8 bases and J gave up 3 bases; unmatched junction bases: 24. Per germline, CDR1 SNHLY and CDR2 FYNNEI. The CDR3 nucleotides are TGTGCCAGCCCAATCGACAGGGGGCTAGGCCAGCTAACTGTGGACTATGGCTACACCTTC. It translates to CASPIDRGLGQLTVDYGYTF.

The V gene is TRBV6-5, the J gene TRBJ2-7; TRBD2 aligns across 10 bases. This CDR3 is built from 14 residues. In germline, CDR1 is MNHEY, CDR2 SVGAGI. V lost 8 bases to trimming and J lost 3 bases; unmatched junction nucleotides: 7. CDR3 region: CASPTGTSVYEQYF. Written as DNA, the CDR3 is TGTGCCAGCCCCACCGGGACTAGCGTCTACGAGCAGTACTTC.

This chain joins TRBV19 and TRBJ1-1; 8 nucleotides agree with TRBD1. Looked up from germline, CDR1 is LNHDA and CDR2 is SQIVND (reference sequence). The length of the CDR3 is 14 residues. The V gene end was trimmed by 5 bases and the J gene end by 7 bases; junction bases not matched to a gene: 9. The CDR3, as DNA: TGTGCCAGTAGTGTACAGGGGGAAATCGATGAAGCTTTCTTT. It specifies CASSVQGEIDEAFF.

This clone was seen more than once but under ten times. The V gene is TRBV7-9, the J gene TRBJ1-1, with 10 nucleotides matching TRBD1. Germline CDR1 SEHNR, CDR2 FQNEAQ (reference sequence). The ends lost 5 bases at V and 4 bases at J; junction bases unmatched: 7. The CDR3 spans 15 residues. The CDR3 bases are TGTGCCAGCAGCCAAGGGACAGGGGTTCGCACTGAAGCTTTCTTT. Protein sequence: CASSQGTGVRTEAFF. The full variable domain, with the rest looked up from reference TRBV7-9 and TRBJ1-1, is DTGVSQNPRHKITKRGQNVTFRCDPISEHNRLYWYRQTLGQGPEFLTYFQNEAQLEKSRLLSDRFSAERPKGSFSTLEIQRTEQGDSAMYLCASSQGTGVRTEAFFGQGTRLTVV.

This clone turned up a few times. The chain couples TRBV4-1 to TRBJ2-1; TRBD2 might be the D (5 bases). The germline V and J ends were trimmed by 1 base and 0 bases, with 10 bases remaining between them. There are 16 residues in the CDR3. Germline CDR1 is MGHRA and CDR2 is YSYEKL. The CDR3 DNA follows: TGCGCCAGCAGCCAAGTCGGCGGGTTCTCCTACAATGAGCAGTTCTTC. Its translation is CASSQVGGFSYNEQFF.

The V call is TRBV2, the J call TRBJ2-3; 10 nucleotides align to TRBD2. The CDR3 spans 17 residues. After removal of 2 bases from V and 0 bases from J, the junction contained 5 bases not matched to a gene. Per the germline V gene, CDR1 is SNHLY and CDR2 is FYNNEI. The CDR3 DNA is TGTGCCAGCAGTGAACTCCCACTAGCGGGAAGCACAGATACGCAGTATTTT. Its translation is CASSELPLAGSTDTQYF.

The CDR3 loop is CASSLEGGHTEAFF. Written as DNA, the CDR3 is TGTGCCAGCAGCTTAGAAGGGGGCCACACTGAAGCTTTCTTT. The chain is built from TRBV7-9 and TRBJ1-1; 7 bases align to TRBD1. The CDR3 runs to 14 residues. Germline CDR1 is SEHNR and CDR2 is FQNEAQ (reference sequence). Trimming at V came to 1 base and at J to 3 bases, leaving 2 bases not matched to a gene.

J is TRBJ2-7 and V is TRBV21-1; TRBD1 is taken as the D call from the table, unchecked against the DNA. TRBV21-1 is annotated as a pseudogene. This CDR3 has 14 residues. The CDR3 spells CASSNRDRAYEQYF. Written as DNA, the CDR3 is TGTGCCAGCAGCAACCGGGACAGGGCCTACGAGCAGTACTTC.

The chain couples TRBV3-1 (or the pseudogene TRBV3-2) to TRBJ2-5, with D possibly matching TRBD2 (5 bases). Germline lookup yields CDR1 LGHDT and CDR2 YNNKEL (reference sequence). The CDR3 is made up of 14 amino acids. V shed 1 base and J shed 10 bases, with 16 bases lying between them. CDR3 sequence: CASSQGLALMDQYF. The CDR3 coding sequence is TGTGCCAGCAGCCAAGGCCTAGCCCTCATGGACCAGTACTTC.

The gene calls are TRBV10-3 and TRBJ2-1; TRBD2 agrees at 12 bases. With V trimmed by 6 bases and J by 3 bases, 9 bases remained unmatched. This CDR3 is built from 17 residues. Germline V lookup: CDR1 ENHRY, CDR2 SYGVKD. CDR3 amino acids: CAISRTEGLAGYNEQFF. Here the CDR3 DNA reads TGTGCCATCAGCAGGACAGAGGGACTAGCGGGCTACAATGAGCAGTTCTTC.

V gene TRBV13 combines with J gene TRBJ1-5; D might be TRBD1 (5 bases). This CDR3 is built from 12 residues. The germline V gene encodes CDR1 PRHDT and CDR2 FYEKMQ (reference sequence). Trimming removed 4 bases at V and 5 bases at J, with 6 bases between. CDR3 coding DNA: TGTGCCAGCAGCTGGGGGGATCAGCCCCAGCATTTT. This sequence encodes CASSWGDQPQHF.

This chain joins TRBV3-1 (or the pseudogene TRBV3-2) and TRBJ1-5; D is ambiguous. Germline CDR1 reads LGHDT; CDR2 reads YNNKEL (reference sequence). This CDR3 has 13 residues. V was shortened by 2 bases and J by 5 bases, with 7 bases between the two germline ends. CDR3: CASSQQPDQPQHF. As DNA, the CDR3 is TGTGCCAGCAGCCAACAACCGGATCAGCCCCAGCATTTT.

The V gene is TRBV7-8, the J gene TRBJ2-2; 11 positions agree with TRBD1. J was trimmed by 6 bases and V by 1 base; bases with no gene match: 7. The germline CDR1 and CDR2 sequences are SGHVS and FQNEAQ. The CDR3 runs 17 residues. CDR3 bases: TGTGCCAGCAGCTTAGTGACCTGGGGACAGGGGGCCGGGGAGCTGTTTTTT. Its translation: CASSLVTWGQGAGELFF.

This clone was picked up a small number of times. V gene TRBV7-3 combines with J gene TRBJ2-2; D remains unclear. Trimming shortened V by 6 bases and J by 1 base, and 12 bases separated the two germline ends. The CDR3 contains 15 residues. Germline assignment: CDR1 SGHTA and CDR2 FQGTGA. The CDR3 region has the DNA TGTGCCAGCAGTTTACAACACGGGAACACCGGGGAGCTGTTTTTT. This encodes CASSLQHGNTGELFF.

This clone was seen once. Likely a read error: the CDR3 ends without its conserved phenylalanine or tryptophan. Because the CDR3's place on the DNA is in doubt, the DNA is left out and the CDR3 is given as listed by TCRdb. The chain has TRBV3-1 (or the pseudogene TRBV3-2) and TRBJ2-7; whether TRBD2, the table's D call, matches the DNA was not checked. Counting both end residues, the CDR3 totals 12 amino acids. CDR1 and CDR2 (germline): LGHDT, YNNKEL (reference sequence). This CDR3 reads CASSQGDGLVSL.